The rows below give T cell receptor beta chains drawn from one sample of a study. Sequenced by immunoSEQ multiplex PCR; TCRdb stores in-frame clones only, minus some. This sample has 55,000 to 70,000 clones; about 93% occur once, and the top ten carry roughly 4.2%. Sequenced sample: PBMCs. These receptors were obtained from a middle-aged man with rheumatoid arthritis. The CDR3 runs from the conserved cysteine through the conserved F or W. The D gene is left open where the match is weak. Size values are once, few and many counts, or a class for expanded clones, and some rows have none.

abundance,d_gene,j_gene,v_gene,CDR3nt,CDR3aa
.,TRBD2,TRBJ2-7,TRBV20-1,TGCAGTGCTAGTGATGTGGGACTAGCGGGAGGGTGGGCCGACGAGCAGTACTTC,CSASDVGLAGGWADEQYF
.,TRBD2,TRBJ2-1,TRBV5-1,TGCGCCAGCAGCCAGGGACTAGGATTAAATGAGCAGTTCTTC,CASSQGLGLNEQFF
.,.,TRBJ1-4,TRBV4-3,TGCGCCAGCAGCCCCCCAGGGTTCATGCGGGAAAAACTGTTTTTT,CASSPPGFMREKLFF
.,TRBD1,TRBJ1-2,TRBV30,TGTGCCTGGAGGAAGGACAGGTCTAACTATGGCTACACCTTC,CAWRKDRSNYGYTF
.,.,TRBJ1-1,TRBV30,TGTGCCTGGAGTGTTTCTCTGAGGAACCCTGAAGCTTTCTTT,CAWSVSLRNPEAFF
.,.,TRBJ1-4,TRBV10-3,TGTGCCATCAGTGAGTCGATCGGGTCTAATGAAAAACTGTTTTTT,CAISESIGSNEKLFF
.,TRBD1,TRBJ2-4,TRBV5-1,TGCGCCAGCAGCTTGGTAGGGGCAGGGGGCGCGGGTCTGTTCTACTTC,CASSLVGAGGAGLFYF
.,TRBD1,TRBJ2-7,TRBV18,TGTGCCAGCTCACCCTTCGGGACAGGGGTCCCCTACGAGCAGTACTTC,CASSPFGTGVPYEQYF
.,.,TRBJ1-1,TRBV5-1,TGCGCCAGCAGCTTGAGTGGTTCAACAACTAGTGAAGCTTTCTTT,CASSLSGSTTSEAFF
few,.,TRBJ2-7,TRBV5-3,TGTGCCAGAAGGTCGGGACAAATCTACGAGCAGTACTTC,CARRSGQIYEQYF
.,.,TRBJ2-2,TRBV2,TGTGCCAGCAGTGGCACCGGGGAGCTGTTTTTT,CASSGTGELFF
.,.,TRBJ1-5,TRBV6-5,TGTGCCAGCAGGGGGGCAGACTATAGCAATCAGCCCCAGCATTTT,CASRGADYSNQPQHF
.,.,TRBJ2-1,TRBV28,TGTGCCAGCAGTTTTGGGTTTTGGTGGAATGAGCAGTTCTTC,CASSFGFWWNEQFF
.,TRBD1,TRBJ2-7,TRBV7-8,TGTGCCAGCGGGGACAGGGGGCTTTCCGAGCAGTACTTC,CASGDRGLSEQYF
few,.,TRBJ2-6,TRBV30,TGTGCCTGGACAAACTCTGGGGCCAACGTCCTGACTTTC,CAWTNSGANVLTF
.,TRBD1,TRBJ1-5,TRBV3-1/TRBV3-2,TGTGCCAGCAGTCAAGGACAGGGACGGAGCAATCAGCCCCAGCATTTT,CASSQGQGRSNQPQHF
.,.,TRBJ1-2,TRBV18,TGTGCCAGCTCACCACCAACTGGGCTCGGTCGTCCGTTCTATGGCTACACCTTC,CASSPPTGLGRPFYGYTF
.,.,TRBJ1-2,TRBV6-1,TGTGCCAGCAGTGAAGACAGGAATGGCTACACCTTC,CASSEDRNGYTF
.,.,TRBJ2-7,TRBV12-5,TGTGCTAGTGGTTTGGGCACCCCAGCCCCCTACGAGCAGTACTTC,CASGLGTPAPYEQYF
.,TRBD1,TRBJ1-2,TRBV23-1,TGCGCCAGCATTTTTAACAGGGGTGAGAACTATGGCTACACCTTC,CASIFNRGENYGYTF
.,.,TRBJ2-5,TRBV5-1,TGCGCCAGCAGCTTGGGGACAGCCCAAGAGACCCAGTACTTC,CASSLGTAQETQYF
.,.,TRBJ1-1,TRBV28,TGTGCCAGCAGTCCGGCCCCCGGGACGGGGAACACTGAAGCTTTCTTT,CASSPAPGTGNTEAFF
.,.,TRBJ2-7,TRBV10-1,TGCGCCAGCACCCCCGGTAGGCTAGCGAGGACCTACGAGCAGTACTTC,CASTPGRLARTYEQYF
.,.,TRBJ2-3,TRBV15,TGTGCCACCAGCAGCACGCAGGGTTGGACAGATACGCAGTATTTT,CATSSTQGWTDTQYF
.,TRBD1,TRBJ1-2,TRBV18,TGTGCCAGCTCACTGGACAGGGATGGCTACACCTTC,CASSLDRDGYTF
.,.,TRBJ2-7,TRBV19,TGTGCCAGTAGTATGAACCTTGGCTCCTACGAGCAGTACTTC,CASSMNLGSYEQYF
.,TRBD2,TRBJ2-2,TRBV5-4,TGTGCCAGCAGCTGGGCGGGAGCAAACGGGGAGCTGTTTTTT,CASSWAGANGELFF
.,TRBD2,TRBJ2-7,TRBV3-1/TRBV3-2,TGTGCCAGCAGCCAAGTTCAGTGGCGGGAGGGCCACTCCTACGAGCAGTACTTC,CASSQVQWREGHSYEQYF
.,.,TRBJ2-2,TRBV12-3/TRBV12-4,TGTGCCAGCAGCCGACTGAACACCGGGGAGCTGTTTTTT,CASSRLNTGELFF
once,.,TRBJ2-7,TRBV5-1,TGCGCCAGCAGCTTACAAATAGACTACGAGCAGTACTTC,CASSLQIDYEQYF
.,.,TRBJ2-2,TRBV5-8,TGTGCCAGCAGCTTAGGGAACAGGGCGAACACCGGGGAGCTGTTTTTT,CASSLGNRANTGELFF